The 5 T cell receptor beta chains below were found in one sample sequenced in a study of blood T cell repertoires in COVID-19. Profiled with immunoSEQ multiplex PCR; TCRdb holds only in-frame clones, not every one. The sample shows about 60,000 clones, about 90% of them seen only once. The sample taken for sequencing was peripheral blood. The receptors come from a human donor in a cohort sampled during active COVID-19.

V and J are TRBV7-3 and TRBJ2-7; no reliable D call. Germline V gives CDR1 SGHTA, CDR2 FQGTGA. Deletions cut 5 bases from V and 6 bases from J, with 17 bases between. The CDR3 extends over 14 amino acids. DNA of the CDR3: TGTGCCAGCAGCCCCCTCGGTAGTGTTGGCGAGCAGTACTTC. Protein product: CASSPLGSVGEQYF.

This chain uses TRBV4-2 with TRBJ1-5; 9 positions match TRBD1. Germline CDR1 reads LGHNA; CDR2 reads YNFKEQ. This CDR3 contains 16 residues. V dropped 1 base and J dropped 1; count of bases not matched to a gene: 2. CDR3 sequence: CASSQVGQGSNQPQHF. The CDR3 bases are TGTGCCAGCAGCCAAGTGGGACAGGGAAGCAATCAGCCCCAGCATTTT.

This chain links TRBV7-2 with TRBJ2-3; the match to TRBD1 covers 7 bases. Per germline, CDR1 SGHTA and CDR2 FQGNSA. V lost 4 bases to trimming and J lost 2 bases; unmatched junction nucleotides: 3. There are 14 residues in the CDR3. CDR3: CASSSTGTTDTQYF. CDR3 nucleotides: TGTGCCAGCAGCTCGACAGGGACCACAGATACGCAGTATTTT.

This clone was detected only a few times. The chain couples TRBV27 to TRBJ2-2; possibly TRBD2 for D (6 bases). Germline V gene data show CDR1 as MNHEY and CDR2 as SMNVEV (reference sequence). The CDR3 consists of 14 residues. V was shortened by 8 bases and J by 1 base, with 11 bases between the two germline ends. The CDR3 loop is CASRQAGNTGELFF. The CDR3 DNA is TGTGCCAGCCGTCAAGCGGGGAACACCGGGGAGCTGTTTTTT.

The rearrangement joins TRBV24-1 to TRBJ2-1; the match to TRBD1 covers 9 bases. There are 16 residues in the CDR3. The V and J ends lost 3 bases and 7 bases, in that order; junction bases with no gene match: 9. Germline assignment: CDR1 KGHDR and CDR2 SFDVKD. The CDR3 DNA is TGTGCCACCAGTGATAGGGGGGACAGGGAAAATAATGAGCAGTTCTTC. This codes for CATSDRGDRENNEQFF.